The sequence of this T cell receptor (beta chain) was determined in a study of T cells in Graves' hyperthyroidism and ophthalmopathy. Findings and limits, study-wide: A 13 V-J signature model discriminated ophthalmopathy versus stable hyperthyroidism.

Lactation, pregnancy, other autoimmune disease or uncontrolled infection excluded patients. TCR beta CDR3 regions were amplified from RNA. Primed by the HTBI set, a first-round RT-PCR was run on the TCR CDR3. Using its own MiXCR run on the multiplex PCR reads, TCRdb lists one record per CDR3 protein. The sample lists around 520,000 distinct CDR3 sequences, around 15% occurring once. About this clonotype itself: Its matching antigen is unknown.

Source material: blood. This sequence originates from a woman aged 40 to 49 with Graves' hyperthyroidism.

CDR3 residues: CSARRTGTGTNYGYTF. CDR3 nucleotides: TGCAGTGCTAGAAGGACAGGGACAGGCACTAACTATGGCTACACCTTC. The chain recombines TRBV20-1 with TRBJ1-2, with 8 bases aligning to TRBD1. CDR3 size: 16 residues. In germline, CDR1 is DFQATT, CDR2 SNEGSKA (reference sequence). J gave up 0 bases and V 2 bases, and 8 bases lay outside the gene matches.